This is a list of T cell receptor beta chains from one sample in a study of identical twins. TCRdb itself ran the 5' RACE reads through MiXCR, one entry per CDR3 protein. Of roughly 690,000 distinct CDR3 sequences listed, roughly 6.2% were seen once; the top ten hold roughly 1.8%. Sample: naive T cells sorted from blood. These receptors were taken from a young man in good health. CDR3s include the opening cysteine and the closing phenylalanine or tryptophan. A D gene is named only where the DNA matches it firmly. Not every row has a clone size; where given, it reads once, few, many or a size class.

d_gene	v_gene	j_gene	abundance	CDR3nt	CDR3aa
-	TRBV20-1	TRBJ2-1	many	TGCAGTGCTACCTACACCGGGACAACCAATGAGCAGTTCTTC	CSATYTGTTNEQFF
-	TRBV19	TRBJ2-1	few	TGTGCCAGTAGTATTATAGGGAAAGATGAGCAGTTCTTC	CASSIIGKDEQFF
-	TRBV29-1	TRBJ2-1	many	TGCAGCGGATCTCCCGCATCTAGCTCCTACAATGAGCAGTTCTTC	CSGSPASSSYNEQFF
TRBD2	TRBV3-1	TRBJ2-5	-	TGTGCCAGCAGCCAGGCGGGAGGGATTGCAGAGACCCAGTACTTC	CASSQAGGIAETQYF
TRBD2	TRBV7-8	TRBJ2-1	many	TGTGCCAGCAGCCCCCGCGGGGTAGCGGGTTTTTGGGACTCCTACAATGAGCAGTTCTTC	CASSPRGVAGFWDSYNEQFF
TRBD2	TRBV11-2	TRBJ2-1	few	TGTGCCAGCAGGCCCCGAGAGCGGGAGGGATACAATGAGCAGTTCTTC	CASRPREREGYNEQFF
TRBD2	TRBV5-5	TRBJ2-2	many	TGTGCCAGCAGGGGAAGCGGGAGGTCGAACACCGGGGAGCTGTTTTTT	CASRGSGRSNTGELFF
TRBD1	TRBV20-1	TRBJ1-5	few	TGCAGCACCCACAGGGGGCGAAATCAGCCCCAGCATTTT	CSTHRGRNQPQHF
-	TRBV28	TRBJ1-1	many	TGTGCCAGCAGCGATGACAGCACTGAAGCTTTCTTT	CASSDDSTEAFF
-	TRBV5-1	TRBJ1-1	-	TGCGCCAGCAGCTTGGTATCTCGGGGCACTGAAGCTTTCTTT	CASSLVSRGTEAFF
TRBD1	TRBV27	TRBJ2-6	-	TGTGCCAGCAGTTTAGGGACAGCTGGGGCCAACGTCCTGACTTTC	CASSLGTAGANVLTF
TRBD1	TRBV9	TRBJ2-3	few	TGTGCCAGCAGCTCCCGGACAGGGTCGGGCACAGATACGCAGTATTTT	CASSSRTGSGTDTQYF
TRBD1	TRBV11-2	TRBJ1-2	-	TGTGCCAGCAGCTTGCCGGGACAGGGACACTATGGCTACACCTTC	CASSLPGQGHYGYTF